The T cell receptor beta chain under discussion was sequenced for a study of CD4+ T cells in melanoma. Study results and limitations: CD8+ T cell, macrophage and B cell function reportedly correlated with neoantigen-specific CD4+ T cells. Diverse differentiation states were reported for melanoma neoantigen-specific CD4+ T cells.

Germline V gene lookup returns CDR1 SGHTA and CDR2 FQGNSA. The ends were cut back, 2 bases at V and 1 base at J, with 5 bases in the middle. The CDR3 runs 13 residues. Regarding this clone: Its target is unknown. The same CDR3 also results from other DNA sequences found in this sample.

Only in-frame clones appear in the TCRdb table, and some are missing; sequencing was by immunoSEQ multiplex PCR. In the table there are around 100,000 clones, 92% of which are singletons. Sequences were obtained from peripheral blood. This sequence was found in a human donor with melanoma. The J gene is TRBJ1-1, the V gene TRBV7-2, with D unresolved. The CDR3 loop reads CASSLRQNTEAFF. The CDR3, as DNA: TGTGCCAGCAGCTTAAGACAGAACACTGAAGCTTTCTTT.